This TCR beta chain stems from a study of T cells in Graves' hyperthyroidism and ophthalmopathy. Study-level findings and limits: In blood, most of the thyroid clonotypes expanded above 0.001 were also present. Stable hyperthyroidism was told apart from ophthalmopathy by a model built on 13 V-J features.

The V and J ends lost 8 bases and 2 bases, in that order; junction bases with no gene match: 9. CDR3 length: 16 amino acids. Germline V CDR1 and CDR2: MDHEN, SYDVKM. The table lists this clonotype with many counts. Its antigen remains unidentified. Diagnosis rested on symptoms, serum thyroxine and TRAb, thyroid ultrasound, and orbital computed tomography. Blood sampling occurred at first hyperthyroidism diagnosis, ahead of any ophthalmopathy symptoms. Amplified TCR beta CDR3 regions came from RNA transcripts. First-round RT-PCR of the TCR CDR3 relied on the HTBI primer set. TCRdb analysed the multiplex PCR reads with MiXCR anew, one entry per CDR3 protein. The table has 250,000 to 300,000 distinct CDR3 sequences, about 15% seen once; the top ten hold more than 10%.

The source of this sequence is a woman aged 40-49 years with Graves' hyperthyroidism that later progressed to Graves' ophthalmopathy. The sequenced sample consisted of blood. The chain uses TRBV28 and TRBJ2-6; 7 positions match TRBD1. The CDR3 region is CASVQGPDTGANVLTF. CDR3 nucleotides: TGTGCCAGCGTACAGGGGCCGGACACTGGGGCCAACGTCCTGACTTTC.